This TCR beta chain was sequenced during a study of OX40 agonist ivuxolimab in advanced cancers. Study details: A male proportion of about 80% was recorded, with mean age 60 years and range about 20 to 79. Findings of the study overall: Expansion of clones was among the lowest in partial responders at 0.1-3.0 mg/kg. Average numbers of expanded clones were greater in CD8+ T cells than in CD4+.

Sequencing used immunoSEQ multiplex PCR; TCRdb keeps in-frame clones, though not all of them. The sample includes over 50,000 clones, 85% to 95% of them seen just once. Blood sampling was done at baseline, cycle 4 day 1, and cycle 7 day 1. A note on this clone: Its antigen is not identified.

In germline, CDR1 is SQVTM, CDR2 ANQGSEA. The CDR3 length is 11 residues. V lost 2 bases and J 6 bases, leaving 6 bases between the germline ends. Here the sequenced sample was CD4+ or CD8+ T cells sorted from blood, taken in a trial of the OX40 agonist ivuxolimab. The receptor comes from an adult with an advanced solid tumor such as melanoma, head and neck, liver or kidney cancer. The chain links TRBV29-1 to TRBJ2-3; D remains unclear. This chain's CDR3 is CSVELGDTQYF. In nucleotides, the CDR3 is TGCAGCGTTGAATTGGGGGATACGCAGTATTTT.